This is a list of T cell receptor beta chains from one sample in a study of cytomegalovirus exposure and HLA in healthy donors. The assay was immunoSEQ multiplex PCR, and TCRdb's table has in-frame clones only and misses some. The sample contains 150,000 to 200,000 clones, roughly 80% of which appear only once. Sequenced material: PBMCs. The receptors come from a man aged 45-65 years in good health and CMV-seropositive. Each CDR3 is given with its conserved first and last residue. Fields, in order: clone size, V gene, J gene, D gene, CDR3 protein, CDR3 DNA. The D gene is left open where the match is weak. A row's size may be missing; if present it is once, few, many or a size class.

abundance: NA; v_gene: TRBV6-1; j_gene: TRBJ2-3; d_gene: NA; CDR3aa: CASTLGGTSDTQYF; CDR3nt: TGTGCCAGCACCCTCGGGGGTACCTCAGATACGCAGTATTTT
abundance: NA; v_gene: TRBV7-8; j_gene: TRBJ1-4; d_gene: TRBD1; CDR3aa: CASSLGQGTNEKLFF; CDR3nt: TGTGCCAGCAGCTTAGGACAGGGCACTAATGAAAAACTGTTTTTT
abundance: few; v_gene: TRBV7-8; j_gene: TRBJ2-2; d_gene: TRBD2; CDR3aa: CASRVVAGGPGELFF; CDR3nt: TGTGCCAGCAGGGTGGTAGCGGGAGGGCCCGGGGAGCTGTTTTTT
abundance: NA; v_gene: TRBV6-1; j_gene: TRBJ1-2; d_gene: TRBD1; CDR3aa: CASSEPTGVGGYTF; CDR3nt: TGTGCCAGCAGTGAACCTACAGGGGTTGGTGGCTACACCTTC
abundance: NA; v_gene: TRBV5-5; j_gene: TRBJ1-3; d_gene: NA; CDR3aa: CASSSFTGSSGNTIYF; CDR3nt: TGTGCCAGCAGCTCCTTCACAGGTTCCTCTGGAAACACCATATATTTT
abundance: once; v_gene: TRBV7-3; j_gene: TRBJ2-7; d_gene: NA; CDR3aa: CASSSSPTGEQYF; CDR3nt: TGTGCCAGCAGCTCCTCACCCACGGGCGAGCAGTACTTC
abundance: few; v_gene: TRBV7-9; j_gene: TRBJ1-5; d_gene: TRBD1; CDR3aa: CASSQGGNQPQHF; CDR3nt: TGTGCCAGCAGCCAGGGGGGTAATCAGCCCCAGCATTTT
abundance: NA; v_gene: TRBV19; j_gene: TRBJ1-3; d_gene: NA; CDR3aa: CASSRGISGNTIYF; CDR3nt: TGTGCCAGTAGTAGAGGCATCTCTGGAAACACCATATATTTT
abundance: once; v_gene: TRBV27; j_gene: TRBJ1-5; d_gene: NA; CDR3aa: CASSLSVGSNQPQHF; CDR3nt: TGTGCCAGCAGCCTAAGCGTCGGTAGCAATCAGCCCCAGCATTTT
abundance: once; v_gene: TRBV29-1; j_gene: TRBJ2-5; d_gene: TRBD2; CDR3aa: CSVGRSWRERNQETQYF; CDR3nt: TGCAGCGTTGGAAGGTCGTGGCGGGAGAGGAACCAAGAGACCCAGTACTTC
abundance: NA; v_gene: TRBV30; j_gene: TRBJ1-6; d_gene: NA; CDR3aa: CAWSVSGHYNSPLHF; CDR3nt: TGTGCCTGGAGTGTGTCCGGACACTATAATTCACCCCTCCACTTT